This T cell receptor beta chain appears in the sequencing data of a study of blood T cells in healthy people across ages. Study-level results: Older age coincided with a roughly linear decline in TCR beta diversity per million T cells.

This clonotype came up a few times. The antigen remains unidentified. The ends lost 5 bases at V and 6 bases at J; junction bases unmatched: 8. This CDR3 spans 16 amino acids. CDR1 is SGHTA, CDR2 FQGNSA, per germline. Next came a second PCR, run for about 7 to 12 cycles, which used a sample-barcoded 5' primer along with a J-beta primer mix. TCRdb ran MiXCR on the 5' RACE reads and lists one entry per CDR3 protein. The sample has over a million distinct CDR3 sequences; 40% to 55% are singletons. Donors each provided around 10 milliliters of peripheral blood. The sequenced sample consisted of blood. The clonotype comes from a woman in her sixties in good health. V usage is TRBV7-2 and J usage is TRBJ2-1; 12 bases fit TRBD2. The CDR3 protein is CASSPFASGRVNEQFF. CDR3 nucleotides: TGTGCCAGCAGCCCCTTTGCTAGCGGGAGGGTCAATGAGCAGTTCTTC.